A selection of T cell receptor beta chains follows, all from one sample in a study of cytomegalovirus exposure and HLA in healthy donors. Using immunoSEQ multiplex PCR, the repertoire was profiled, and TCRdb retains in-frame clones only, with some absent. The table includes under 250,000 clones, approximately 82% detected once. Source material: PBMCs. The receptors originated from a man aged 18 to 29 in good health and CMV-seronegative. The CDR3 runs from the conserved cysteine through the conserved F or W. D genes are given only for firm matches. Rows may omit the clone size; those that give it use once, few, many or a size class.

TRBJ1-1,.,TRBV5-1,.,CASSRWEQGLNTEAFF,TGCGCCAGCAGCCGGTGGGAACAGGGTTTGAACACTGAAGCTTTCTTT
TRBJ1-5,.,TRBV19,TRBD1,CASRDRSNSNQPQHF,TGTGCCAGTAGGGACAGGTCTAATAGCAATCAGCCCCAGCATTTT
TRBJ2-7,few,TRBV7-2,.,CASSPHGTVLYEQYF,TGTGCCAGCAGCCCCCATGGGACTGTACTTTACGAGCAGTACTTC
TRBJ1-5,.,TRBV7-2,TRBD1,CASSLQGGQPQHF,TGTGCCAGCAGCTTACAGGGGGGTCAGCCCCAGCATTTT
TRBJ1-2,.,TRBV30,.,CAWSEGTWGYTF,TGTGCCTGGAGTGAGGGGACATGGGGCTACACCTTC
TRBJ1-3,.,TRBV10-3,.,CAISEAGGGNTIYF,TGTGCCATCAGTGAGGCAGGTGGGGGAAACACCATATATTTT
TRBJ2-5,.,TRBV6-6,.,CASSPPGGGYRETQYF,TGTGCCAGTTCGCCCCCCGGAGGGGGCTACCGAGAGACCCAGTACTTC
TRBJ1-2,.,TRBV11-2,TRBD1,CATGTGNGYTF,TGTGCCACAGGGACAGGGAATGGCTACACCTTC
TRBJ2-7,.,TRBV5-4,.,CASSLGPGTYEQYF,TGTGCCAGCAGCTTAGGACCGGGAACCTACGAGCAGTACTTC
TRBJ1-1,once,TRBV19,.,CASSLDTGMNTEAFF,TGTGCCAGTAGCCTTGATACAGGAATGAACACTGAAGCTTTCTTT
TRBJ2-7,.,TRBV9,TRBD1,CARPQGVENVYEQYF,TGTGCCAGGCCCCAGGGGGTAGAAAATGTCTACGAGCAGTACTTC
TRBJ2-1,.,TRBV28,.,CAIPGQNNEQFF,TGTGCCATCCCAGGACAGAACAATGAGCAGTTCTTC
TRBJ2-1,.,TRBV7-2,.,CASSLYNPGVADNEQFF,TGTGCCAGCAGCTTATATAATCCGGGAGTGGCAGACAATGAGCAGTTCTTC
TRBJ1-2,once,TRBV2,.,CASNRDSPYGYTF,TGTGCCAGCAACCGCGACAGTCCCTATGGCTACACCTTC
TRBJ2-1,.,TRBV30,TRBD2,CAWTFRTSAYNEQFF,TGTGCCTGGACCTTTCGGACTAGCGCTTACAATGAGCAGTTCTTC
TRBJ1-3,few,TRBV19,.,CASSPEGAFSGNTIYF,TGTGCCAGTAGTCCCGAGGGCGCCTTCTCTGGAAACACCATATATTTT
TRBJ1-5,.,TRBV11-1,.,CASSLSPNQPQHF,TGTGCCAGCAGCTTAAGCCCAAATCAGCCCCAGCATTTT
TRBJ2-2,.,TRBV7-9,TRBD2,CASSQRGLAGGMELFF,TGTGCCAGCAGCCAGAGAGGACTAGCGGGAGGTATGGAGCTGTTTTTT
TRBJ2-7,.,TRBV2,TRBD1,CAIRDRDSYEQYF,TGTGCCATCCGGGACAGGGACTCCTACGAGCAGTACTTC
TRBJ1-1,.,TRBV5-1,TRBD1,CASSLARGLGNTEAFF,TGCGCCAGCAGCTTGGCCAGGGGGCTGGGGAACACTGAAGCTTTCTTT
TRBJ2-7,few,TRBV7-9,TRBD1,CASSPPGQGVYEQYF,TGTGCCAGCAGCCCCCCGGGACAGGGAGTCTACGAGCAGTACTTC
TRBJ1-5,.,TRBV27,.,CASSFGQGGNQPQHF,TGTGCCAGCAGTTTTGGGCAGGGCGGCAATCAGCCCCAGCATTTT
TRBJ2-1,.,TRBV7-9,.,CASSRSDEQFF,TGTGCCAGCAGCCGTTCTGATGAGCAGTTCTTC
TRBJ2-3,.,TRBV4-2,.,CASSQQTLSTDTQYF,TGTGCCAGCAGCCAACAAACATTGAGCACAGATACGCAGTATTTT
TRBJ1-2,.,TRBV27,.,CASSLALGLGYTF,TGTGCCAGCAGTTTAGCCCTCGGTCTTGGCTACACCTTC
TRBJ2-7,.,TRBV2,.,CASSERFLISYEQYF,TGTGCCAGCAGTGAACGGTTTTTAATCTCCTACGAGCAGTACTTC
TRBJ2-1,.,TRBV5-1,.,CASSTGILGDEQFF,TGCGCCAGCAGCACAGGGATCCTGGGGGATGAGCAGTTCTTC